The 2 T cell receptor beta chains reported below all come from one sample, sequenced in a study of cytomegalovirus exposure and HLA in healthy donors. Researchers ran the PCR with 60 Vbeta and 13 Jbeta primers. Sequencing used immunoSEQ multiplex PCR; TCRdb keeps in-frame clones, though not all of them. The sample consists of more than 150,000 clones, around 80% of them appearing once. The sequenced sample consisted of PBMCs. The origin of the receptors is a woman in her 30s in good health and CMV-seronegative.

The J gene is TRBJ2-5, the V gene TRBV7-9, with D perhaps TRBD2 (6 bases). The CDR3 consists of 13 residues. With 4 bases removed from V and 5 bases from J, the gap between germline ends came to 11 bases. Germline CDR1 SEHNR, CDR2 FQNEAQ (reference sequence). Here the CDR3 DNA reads TGTGCCAGCAGCTCGGCCCGGGGGGAGACCCAGTACTTC. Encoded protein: CASSSARGETQYF. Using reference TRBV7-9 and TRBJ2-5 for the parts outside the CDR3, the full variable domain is DTGVSQNPRHKITKRGQNVTFRCDPISEHNRLYWYRQTLGQGPEFLTYFQNEAQLEKSRLLSDRFSAERPKGSFSTLEIQRTEQGDSAMYLCASSSARGETQYFGPGTRLLVL.

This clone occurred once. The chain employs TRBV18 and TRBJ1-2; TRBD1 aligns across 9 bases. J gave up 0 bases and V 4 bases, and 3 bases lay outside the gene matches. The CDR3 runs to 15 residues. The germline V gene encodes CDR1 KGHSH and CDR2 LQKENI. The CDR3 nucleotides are TGTGCCAGCTCACTAGACAGGGGGACTAACTATGGCTACACCTTC. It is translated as CASSLDRGTNYGYTF.